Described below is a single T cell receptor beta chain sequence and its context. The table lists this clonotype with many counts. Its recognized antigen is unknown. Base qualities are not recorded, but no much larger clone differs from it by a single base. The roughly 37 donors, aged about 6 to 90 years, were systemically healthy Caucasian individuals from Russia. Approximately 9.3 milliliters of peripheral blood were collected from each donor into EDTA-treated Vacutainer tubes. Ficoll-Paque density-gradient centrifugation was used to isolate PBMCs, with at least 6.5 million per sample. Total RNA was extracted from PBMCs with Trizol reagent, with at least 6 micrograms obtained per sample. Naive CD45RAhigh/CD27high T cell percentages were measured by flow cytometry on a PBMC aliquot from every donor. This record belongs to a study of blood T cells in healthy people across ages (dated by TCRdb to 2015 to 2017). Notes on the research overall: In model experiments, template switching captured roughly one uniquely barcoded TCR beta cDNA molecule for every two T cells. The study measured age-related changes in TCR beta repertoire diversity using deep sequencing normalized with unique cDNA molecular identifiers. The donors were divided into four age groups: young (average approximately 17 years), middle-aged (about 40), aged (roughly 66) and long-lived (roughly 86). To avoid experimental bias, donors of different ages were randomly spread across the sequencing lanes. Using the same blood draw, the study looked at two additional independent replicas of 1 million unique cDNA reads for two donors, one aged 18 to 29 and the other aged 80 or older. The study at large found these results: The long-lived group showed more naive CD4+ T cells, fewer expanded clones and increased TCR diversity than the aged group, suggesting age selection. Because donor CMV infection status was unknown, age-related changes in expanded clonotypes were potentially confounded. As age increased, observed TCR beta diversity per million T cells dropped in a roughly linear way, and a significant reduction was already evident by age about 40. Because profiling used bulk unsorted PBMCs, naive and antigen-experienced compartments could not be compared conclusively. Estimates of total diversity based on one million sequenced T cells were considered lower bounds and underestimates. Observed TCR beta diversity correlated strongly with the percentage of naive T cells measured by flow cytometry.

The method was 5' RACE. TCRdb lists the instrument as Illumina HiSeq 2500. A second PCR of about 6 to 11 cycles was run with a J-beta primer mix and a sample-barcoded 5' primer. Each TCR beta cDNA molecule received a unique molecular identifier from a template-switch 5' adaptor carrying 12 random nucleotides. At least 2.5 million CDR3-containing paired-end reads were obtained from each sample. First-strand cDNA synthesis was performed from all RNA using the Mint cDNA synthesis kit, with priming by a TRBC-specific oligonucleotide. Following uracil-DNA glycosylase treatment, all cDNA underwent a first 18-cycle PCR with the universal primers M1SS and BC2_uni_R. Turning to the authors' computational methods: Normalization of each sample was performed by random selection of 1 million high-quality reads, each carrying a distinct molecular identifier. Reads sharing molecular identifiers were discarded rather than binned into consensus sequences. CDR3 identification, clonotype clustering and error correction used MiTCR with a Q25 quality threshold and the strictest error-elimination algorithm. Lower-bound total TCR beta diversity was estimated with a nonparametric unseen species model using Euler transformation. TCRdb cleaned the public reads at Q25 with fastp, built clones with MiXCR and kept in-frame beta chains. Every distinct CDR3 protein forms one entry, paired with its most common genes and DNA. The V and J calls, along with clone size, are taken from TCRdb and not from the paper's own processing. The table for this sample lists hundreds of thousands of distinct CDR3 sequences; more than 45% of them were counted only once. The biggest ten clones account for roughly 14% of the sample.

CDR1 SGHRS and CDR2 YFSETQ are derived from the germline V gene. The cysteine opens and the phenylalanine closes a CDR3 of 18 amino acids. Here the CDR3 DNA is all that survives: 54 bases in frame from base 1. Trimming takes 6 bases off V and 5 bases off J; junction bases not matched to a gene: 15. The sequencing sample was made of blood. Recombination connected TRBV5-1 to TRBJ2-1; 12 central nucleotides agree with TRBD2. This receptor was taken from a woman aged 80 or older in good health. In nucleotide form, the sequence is TGCGCCAGCAACACTAGCGGGAGGACCCACGCCCACCACAATGAGCAGTTCTTC. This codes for CASNTSGRTHAHHNEQFF.